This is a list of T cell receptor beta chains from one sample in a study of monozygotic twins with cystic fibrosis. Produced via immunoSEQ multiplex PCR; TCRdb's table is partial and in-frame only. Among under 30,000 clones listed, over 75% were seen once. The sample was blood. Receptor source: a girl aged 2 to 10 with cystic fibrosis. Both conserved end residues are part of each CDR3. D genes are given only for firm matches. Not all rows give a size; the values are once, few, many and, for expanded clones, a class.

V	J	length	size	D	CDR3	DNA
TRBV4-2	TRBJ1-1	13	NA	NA	CASSPRTNTEAFF	TGTGCCAGCAGCCCCCGTACGAACACTGAAGCTTTCTTT
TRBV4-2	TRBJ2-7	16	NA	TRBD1	CASSQESGTGSYEQYF	TGTGCCAGCAGCCAAGAGTCCGGGACAGGGTCCTACGAGCAGTACTTC
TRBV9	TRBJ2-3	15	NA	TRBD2	CASSVGGGKPDTQYF	TGTGCCAGCAGCGTCGGGGGGGGCAAGCCAGATACGCAGTATTTT
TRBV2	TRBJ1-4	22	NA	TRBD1	CASSEDIRGTGSREWTNEKLFF	TGTGCCAGCAGTGAAGATATAAGGGGGACAGGTAGTAGGGAGTGGACTAATGAAAAACTGTTTTTT
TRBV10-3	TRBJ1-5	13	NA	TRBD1	CAISDRGWQPQHF	TGTGCCATCAGCGACAGGGGATGGCAGCCCCAGCATTTT
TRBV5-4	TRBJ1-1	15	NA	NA	CASSLTGGLVTEAFF	TGTGCCAGCAGCTTGACCGGGGGGCTTGTCACTGAAGCTTTCTTT
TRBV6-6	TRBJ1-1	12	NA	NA	CASRQGTTEAFF	TGTGCCAGCAGACAGGGAACCACTGAAGCTTTCTTT
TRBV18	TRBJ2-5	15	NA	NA	CASSPLPSDLETQYF	TGTGCCAGCTCACCACTGCCGTCGGACTTGGAGACCCAGTACTTC
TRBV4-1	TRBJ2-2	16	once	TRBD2	CASSRAGAGGRPELFF	TGCGCCAGCAGCCGGGCGGGAGCGGGGGGGCGGCCGGAGCTGTTTTTT
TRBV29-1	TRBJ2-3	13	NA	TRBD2	CSAAGGQSDTQYF	TGCAGCGCCGCGGGGGGGCAGTCAGATACGCAGTATTTT
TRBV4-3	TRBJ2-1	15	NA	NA	CASALSQGGHNEQFF	TGCGCCAGCGCCTTGAGTCAGGGTGGACACAATGAGCAGTTCTTC
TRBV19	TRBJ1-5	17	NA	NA	CASSNFHREDSNQPQHF	TGTGCCAGTAGTAATTTTCACAGGGAGGATAGCAATCAGCCCCAGCATTTT
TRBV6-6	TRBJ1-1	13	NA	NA	CASRDLGTTEAFF	TGTGCCAGCAGGGACTTAGGAACAACTGAAGCTTTCTTT
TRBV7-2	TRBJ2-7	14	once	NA	CASSLAGKSGEQYF	TGTGCCAGCAGCTTAGCGGGGAAGTCCGGCGAGCAGTACTTC
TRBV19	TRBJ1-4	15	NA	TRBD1	CASSPTGFSNEKLFF	TGTGCCAGTAGCCCGACAGGGTTTAGTAATGAAAAACTGTTTTTT
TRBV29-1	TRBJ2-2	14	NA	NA	CSVPEAGASGELFF	TGCAGCGTGCCCGAGGCGGGGGCCTCCGGGGAGCTGTTTTTT
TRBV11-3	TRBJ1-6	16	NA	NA	CASSSRPGGGNSPLHF	TGTGCCAGCAGCTCGCGCCCAGGAGGGGGTAATTCACCCCTCCACTTT
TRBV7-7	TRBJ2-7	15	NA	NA	CASSLEPGPAYEQYF	TGTGCCAGCAGCTTAGAGCCGGGGCCGGCCTACGAGCAGTACTTC
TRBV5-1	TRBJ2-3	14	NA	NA	CASSLGAFEDTQYF	TGCGCCAGCAGCTTGGGGGCCTTTGAAGATACGCAGTATTTT
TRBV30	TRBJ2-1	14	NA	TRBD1	CAWSVTGGLNEQFF	TGTGCCTGGAGTGTCACAGGGGGCCTCAATGAGCAGTTCTTC
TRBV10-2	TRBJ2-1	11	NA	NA	CASSEYNEQFF	TGCGCCAGCAGTGAGTACAATGAGCAGTTCTTC
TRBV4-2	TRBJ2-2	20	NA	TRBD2	CASSPTPVGSGGPNTGELFF	TGTGCCAGCAGCCCTACCCCCGTTGGTAGCGGGGGGCCTAACACCGGGGAGCTGTTTTTT
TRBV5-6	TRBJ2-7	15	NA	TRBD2	CASSPSVGLAGGQYF	TGTGCCAGCAGCCCGAGCGTAGGACTAGCGGGGGGGCAGTACTTC
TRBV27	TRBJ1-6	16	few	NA	CASSLAGALHNSPLHF	TGTGCCAGCAGTTTAGCAGGCGCCCTCCATAATTCACCCCTCCACTTT
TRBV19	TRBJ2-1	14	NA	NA	CASSQMATNNEQFF	TGTGCCAGTAGCCAAATGGCAACAAACAATGAGCAGTTCTTC
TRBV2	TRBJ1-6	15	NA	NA	CASRDILSYNSPLHF	TGTGCCAGCCGGGACATCCTCTCCTATAATTCACCCCTCCACTTT
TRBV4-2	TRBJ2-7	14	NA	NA	CASSQERMSYEQYF	TGTGCCAGCAGCCAAGAACGGATGTCCTACGAGCAGTACTTC
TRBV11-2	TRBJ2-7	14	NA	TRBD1	CASSSPGQGYEQYF	TGTGCCAGCAGCTCGCCGGGACAGGGCTACGAGCAGTACTTC
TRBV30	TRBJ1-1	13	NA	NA	CAWSRVMNTEAFF	TGTGCCTGGAGTCGGGTCATGAACACTGAAGCTTTCTTT
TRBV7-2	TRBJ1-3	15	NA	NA	CASSLALTFGNTIYF	TGTGCCAGCAGCTTAGCTCTTACGTTTGGAAACACCATATATTTT
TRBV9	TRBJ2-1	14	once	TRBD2	CASSPIRTSSEQFF	TGTGCCAGCAGCCCCATTCGGACTAGCTCTGAGCAGTTCTTC
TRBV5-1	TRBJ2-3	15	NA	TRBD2	CASSPRTSGTDTQYF	TGCGCCAGCAGCCCCCGGACTAGCGGCACAGATACGCAGTATTTT
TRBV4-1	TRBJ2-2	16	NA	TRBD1	CASSQGGTGADGELFF	TGCGCCAGCAGCCAAGGAGGGACAGGGGCCGACGGGGAGCTGTTTTTT
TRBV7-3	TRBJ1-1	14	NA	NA	CASSLGRGNTEAFF	TGTGCCAGCAGCTTAGGGCGGGGGAACACTGAAGCTTTCTTT
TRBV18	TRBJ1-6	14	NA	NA	CASSPQGHNSPLHF	TGTGCCAGCTCACCACAGGGGCACAATTCACCCCTCCACTTT
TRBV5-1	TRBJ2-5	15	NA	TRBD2	CASSPTSGGQETQYF	TGCGCCAGCAGCCCGACTAGCGGGGGACAAGAGACCCAGTACTTC
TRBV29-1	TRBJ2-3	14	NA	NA	CSVEGHIRTDTQYF	TGCAGCGTTGAAGGGCATATACGCACAGATACGCAGTATTTT
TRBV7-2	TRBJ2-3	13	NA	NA	CASSYLWPDTQYF	TGTGCCAGCAGCTACCTTTGGCCTGATACGCAGTATTTT
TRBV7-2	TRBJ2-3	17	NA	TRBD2	CASNLGLAGVVTDTQYF	TGTGCCAGCAATCTGGGACTAGCGGGGGTAGTGACAGATACGCAGTATTTT
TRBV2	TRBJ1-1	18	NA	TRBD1	CASSEALGQGGQGTEAFF	TGTGCCAGCAGTGAAGCGCTGGGACAGGGGGGGCAGGGCACTGAAGCTTTCTTT
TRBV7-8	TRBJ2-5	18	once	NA	CASSLNIVGGQFDEGQYF	TGTGCCAGCAGCTTGAACATTGTGGGGGGACAGTTCGATGAGGGCCAGTACTTC
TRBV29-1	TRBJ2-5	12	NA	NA	CSVLAVGETQYF	TGCAGCGTTCTCGCGGTAGGGGAGACCCAGTACTTC